The source of this TCR beta chain is a study of blood T cells in healthy people across ages. V was cut by 1 base and J by 5 bases, with 11 bases left in between. Germline CDR1 SGHTA, CDR2 FQGNSA. The CDR3 is made up of 14 amino acids. A second PCR of roughly 7 to 11 cycles used a sample-barcoded 5' primer and a J-beta primer mix. MiXCR, applied by TCRdb to the 5' RACE reads, yields one record per CDR3 protein. Here the sample spans fewer than 2 million distinct CDR3 sequences, roughly 43% being singletons. The chain uses TRBV7-2 and TRBJ1-2; TRBD1 might be the D (5 bases). The sequencing input was blood. The receptor's source is a human donor in good health. CDR3 sequence reads: CASSLVAQVYGYTF. The CDR3 nucleotides are TGTGCCAGCAGCTTAGTCGCACAGGTGTATGGCTACACCTTC.